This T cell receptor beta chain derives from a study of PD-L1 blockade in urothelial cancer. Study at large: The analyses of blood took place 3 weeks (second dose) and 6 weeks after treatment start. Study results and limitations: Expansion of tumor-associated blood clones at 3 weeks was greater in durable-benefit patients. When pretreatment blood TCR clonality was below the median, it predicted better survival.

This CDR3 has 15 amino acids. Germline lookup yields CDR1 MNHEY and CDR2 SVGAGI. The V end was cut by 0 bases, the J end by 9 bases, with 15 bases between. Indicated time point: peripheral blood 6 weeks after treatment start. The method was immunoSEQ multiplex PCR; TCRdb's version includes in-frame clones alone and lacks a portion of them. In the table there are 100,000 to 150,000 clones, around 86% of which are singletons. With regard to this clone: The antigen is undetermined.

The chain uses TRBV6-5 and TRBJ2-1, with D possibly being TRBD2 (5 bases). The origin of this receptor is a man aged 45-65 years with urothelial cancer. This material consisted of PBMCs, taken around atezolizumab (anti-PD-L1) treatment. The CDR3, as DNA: TGTGCCAGCAGTTACTCATACCTAGCAGGTTTTGAGCAGTTCTTC. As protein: CASSYSYLAGFEQFF.